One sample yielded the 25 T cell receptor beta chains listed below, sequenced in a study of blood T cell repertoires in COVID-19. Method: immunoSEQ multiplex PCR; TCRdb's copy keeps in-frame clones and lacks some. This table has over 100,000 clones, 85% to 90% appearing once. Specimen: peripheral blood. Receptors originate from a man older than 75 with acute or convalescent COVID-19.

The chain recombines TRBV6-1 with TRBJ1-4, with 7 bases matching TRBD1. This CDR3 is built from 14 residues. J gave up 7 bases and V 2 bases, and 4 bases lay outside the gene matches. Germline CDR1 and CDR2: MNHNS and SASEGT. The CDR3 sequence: CASSESQGVEKLFF. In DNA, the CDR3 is TGTGCCAGCAGTGAAAGTCAGGGGGTTGAAAAACTGTTTTTT.

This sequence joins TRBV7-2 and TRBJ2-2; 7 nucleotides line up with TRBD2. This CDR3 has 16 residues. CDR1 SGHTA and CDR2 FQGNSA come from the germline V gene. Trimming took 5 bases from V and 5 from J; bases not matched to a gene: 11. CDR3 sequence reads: CASSHGGEGLTGELFF. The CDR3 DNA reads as TGTGCCAGCAGCCACGGTGGGGAGGGCCTAACCGGGGAGCTGTTTTTT.

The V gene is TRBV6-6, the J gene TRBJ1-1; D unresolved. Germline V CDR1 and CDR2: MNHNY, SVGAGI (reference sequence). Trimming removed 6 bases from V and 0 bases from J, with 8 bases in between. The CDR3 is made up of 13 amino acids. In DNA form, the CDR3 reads TGTGCCAGCAGACCACAAGTGAACACTGAAGCTTTCTTT. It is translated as CASRPQVNTEAFF.

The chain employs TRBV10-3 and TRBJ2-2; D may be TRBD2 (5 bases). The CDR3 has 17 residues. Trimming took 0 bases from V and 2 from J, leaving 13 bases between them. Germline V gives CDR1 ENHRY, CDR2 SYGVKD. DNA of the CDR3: TGTGCCATCAGTGAGTCGATTCAAGCGGCCAACACCGGGGAGCTGTTTTTT. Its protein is CAISESIQAANTGELFF.

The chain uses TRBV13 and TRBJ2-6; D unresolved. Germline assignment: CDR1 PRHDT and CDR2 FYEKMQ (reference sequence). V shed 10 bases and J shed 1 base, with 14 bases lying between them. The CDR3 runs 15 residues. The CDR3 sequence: CANPKWASGANVLTF. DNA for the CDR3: TGTGCCAACCCGAAGTGGGCGTCTGGGGCCAACGTCCTGACTTTC.

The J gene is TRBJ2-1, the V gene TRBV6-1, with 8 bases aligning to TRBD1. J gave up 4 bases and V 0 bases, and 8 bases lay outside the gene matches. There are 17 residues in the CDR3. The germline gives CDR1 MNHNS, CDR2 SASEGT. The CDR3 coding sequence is TGTGCCAGCAGTGAAGCGCCGGGGACAGGACGATACAATGAGCAGTTCTTC. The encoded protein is CASSEAPGTGRYNEQFF.

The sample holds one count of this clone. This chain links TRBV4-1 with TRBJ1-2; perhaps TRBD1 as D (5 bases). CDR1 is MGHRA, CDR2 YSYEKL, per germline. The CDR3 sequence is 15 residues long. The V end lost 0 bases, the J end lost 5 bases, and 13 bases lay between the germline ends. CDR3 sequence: CASSQDKVTVYGYTF. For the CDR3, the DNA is TGCGCCAGCAGCCAAGATAAAGTGACAGTTTATGGCTACACCTTC.

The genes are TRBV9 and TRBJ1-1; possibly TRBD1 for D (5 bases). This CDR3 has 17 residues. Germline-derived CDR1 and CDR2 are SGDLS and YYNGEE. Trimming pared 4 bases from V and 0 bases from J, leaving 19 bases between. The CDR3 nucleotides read TGTGCCAGCAGCCCACCCTTCACGACAGACTTGAACACTGAAGCTTTCTTT. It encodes CASSPPFTTDLNTEAFF. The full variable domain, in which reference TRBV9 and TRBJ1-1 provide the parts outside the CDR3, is DSGVTQTPKHLITATGQRVTLRCSPRSGDLSVYWYQQSLDQGLQFLIQYYNGEERAKGNILERFSAQQFPDLHSELNLSSLELGDSALYFCASSPPFTTDLNTEAFFGQGTRLTVV.

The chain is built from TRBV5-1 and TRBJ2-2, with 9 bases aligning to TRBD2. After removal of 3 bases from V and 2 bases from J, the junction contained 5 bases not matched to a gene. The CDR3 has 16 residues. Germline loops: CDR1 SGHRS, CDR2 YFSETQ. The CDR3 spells CASSSQRGANTGELFF. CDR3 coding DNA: TGCGCCAGCAGCTCCCAGCGGGGGGCTAACACCGGGGAGCTGTTTTTT.

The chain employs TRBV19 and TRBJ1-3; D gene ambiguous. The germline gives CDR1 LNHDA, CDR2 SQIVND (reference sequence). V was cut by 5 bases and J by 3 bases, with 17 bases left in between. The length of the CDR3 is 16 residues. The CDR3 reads CASSPARHSLGNTIYF. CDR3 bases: TGTGCCAGTAGTCCCGCCAGACATTCGCTTGGAAACACCATATATTTT.

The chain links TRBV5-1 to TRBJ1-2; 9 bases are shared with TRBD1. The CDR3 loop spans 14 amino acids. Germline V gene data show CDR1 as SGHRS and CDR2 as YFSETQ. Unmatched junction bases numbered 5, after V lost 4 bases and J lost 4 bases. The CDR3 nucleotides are TGCGCCAGCAGCACAACAGGGGGCGCCTATGGCTACACCTTC. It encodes CASSTTGGAYGYTF.

The CDR3 region has the DNA TGCGCCAGCAGCGGAACAGGGGAATCCTACAATGAGCAGTTCTTC. Its translation: CASSGTGESYNEQFF. V gene TRBV5-1 combines with J gene TRBJ2-1; 7 bases agree with TRBD1. Germline values: CDR1 SGHRS, CDR2 YFSETQ. The ends lost 4 bases at V and 1 base at J; junction bases unmatched: 5. This CDR3 has 15 amino acids. Full variable domain (outside the CDR3, taken from reference TRBV5-1 and TRBJ2-1): KAGVTQTPRYLIKTRGQQVTLSCSPISGHRSVSWYQQTPGQGLQFLFEYFSETQRNKGNFPGRFSGRQFSNSRSEMNVSTLELGDSALYLCASSGTGESYNEQFFGPGTRLTVL.

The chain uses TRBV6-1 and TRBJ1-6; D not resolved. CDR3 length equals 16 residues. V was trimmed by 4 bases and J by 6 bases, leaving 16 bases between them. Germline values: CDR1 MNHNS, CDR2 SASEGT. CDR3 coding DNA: TGTGCCAGCAGTGTTAATCCCCGATCGGGTAATTCACCCCTCCACTTT. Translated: CASSVNPRSGNSPLHF.

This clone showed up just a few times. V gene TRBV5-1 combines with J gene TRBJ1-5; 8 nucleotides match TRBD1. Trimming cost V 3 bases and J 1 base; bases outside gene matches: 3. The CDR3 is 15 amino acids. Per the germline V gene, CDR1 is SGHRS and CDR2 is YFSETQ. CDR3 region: CASSSQGASNQPQHF. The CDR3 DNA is TGCGCCAGCAGCTCGCAGGGGGCCAGCAATCAGCCCCAGCATTTT.

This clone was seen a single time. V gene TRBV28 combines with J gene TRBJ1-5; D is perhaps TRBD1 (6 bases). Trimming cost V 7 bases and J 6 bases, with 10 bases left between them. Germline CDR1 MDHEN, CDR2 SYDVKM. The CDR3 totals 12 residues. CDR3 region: CASKRGSQPQHF. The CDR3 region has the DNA TGTGCCAGCAAAAGGGGGAGTCAGCCCCAGCATTTT.

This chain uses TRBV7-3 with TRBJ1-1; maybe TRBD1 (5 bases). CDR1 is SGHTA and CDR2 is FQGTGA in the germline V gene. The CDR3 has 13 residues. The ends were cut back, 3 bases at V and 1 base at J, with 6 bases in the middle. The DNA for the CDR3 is TGTGCCAGCAGCTTTGGGGCGAACACTGAAGCTTTCTTT. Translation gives CASSFGANTEAFF.

In nucleotides, the CDR3 is TGTGCCAGCAGTTACCTCAGGGGGATTTCGGTCGAGCAGTACTTC. This codes for CASSYLRGISVEQYF. The chain joins TRBV6-6 to TRBJ2-7; TRBD1 matches at 7 bases. The CDR3 is 15 amino acids. V dropped 2 bases and J dropped 6; count of bases not matched to a gene: 10. Germline V gives CDR1 MNHNY, CDR2 SVGAGI (reference sequence).

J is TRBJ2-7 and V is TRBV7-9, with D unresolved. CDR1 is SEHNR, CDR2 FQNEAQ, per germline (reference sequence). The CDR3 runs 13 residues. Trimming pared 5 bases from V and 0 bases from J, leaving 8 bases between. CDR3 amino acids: CASSPPPSYEQYF. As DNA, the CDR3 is TGTGCCAGCAGCCCCCCTCCCTCCTACGAGCAGTACTTC.

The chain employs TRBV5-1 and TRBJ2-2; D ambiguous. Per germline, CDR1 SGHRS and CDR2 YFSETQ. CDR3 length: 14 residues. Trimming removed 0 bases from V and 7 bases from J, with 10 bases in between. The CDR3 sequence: CASSLDPVGGELFF. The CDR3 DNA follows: TGCGCCAGCAGCTTGGACCCGGTTGGCGGGGAGCTGTTTTTT.

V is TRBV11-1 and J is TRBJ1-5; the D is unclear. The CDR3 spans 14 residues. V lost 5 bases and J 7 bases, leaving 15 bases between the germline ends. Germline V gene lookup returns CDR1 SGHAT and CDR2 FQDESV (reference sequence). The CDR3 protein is CASSLTPFGQPQHF. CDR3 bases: TGTGCCAGCAGCCTCACACCGTTTGGCCAGCCCCAGCATTTT.

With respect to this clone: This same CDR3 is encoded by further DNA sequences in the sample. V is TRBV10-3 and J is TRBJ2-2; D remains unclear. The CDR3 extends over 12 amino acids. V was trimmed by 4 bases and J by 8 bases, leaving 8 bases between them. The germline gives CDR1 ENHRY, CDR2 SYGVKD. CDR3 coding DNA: TGTGCCATCAGTGTAGTAGCTGGGGAGCTGTTTTTT. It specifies CAISVVAGELFF.

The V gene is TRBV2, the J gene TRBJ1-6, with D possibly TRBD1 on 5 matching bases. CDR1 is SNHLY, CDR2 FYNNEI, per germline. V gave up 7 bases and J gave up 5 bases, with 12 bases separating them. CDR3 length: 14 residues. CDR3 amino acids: CASNSDTDNSPLHF. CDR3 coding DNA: TGTGCCAGCAACTCGGACACCGATAATTCACCCCTCCACTTT.

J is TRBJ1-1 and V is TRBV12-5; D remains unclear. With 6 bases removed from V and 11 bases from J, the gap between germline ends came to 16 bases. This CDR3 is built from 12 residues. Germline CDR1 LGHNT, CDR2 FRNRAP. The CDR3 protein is CASGNPGETAFF. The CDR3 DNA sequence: TGTGCTAGTGGGAACCCCGGGGAAACGGCTTTCTTT.

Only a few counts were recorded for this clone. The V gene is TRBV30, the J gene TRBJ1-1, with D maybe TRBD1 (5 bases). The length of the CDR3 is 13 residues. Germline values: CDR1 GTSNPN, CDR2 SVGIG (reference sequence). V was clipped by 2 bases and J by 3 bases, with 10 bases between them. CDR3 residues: CAWSIGVDTEAFF. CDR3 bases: TGTGCCTGGAGTATAGGGGTCGACACTGAAGCTTTCTTT.

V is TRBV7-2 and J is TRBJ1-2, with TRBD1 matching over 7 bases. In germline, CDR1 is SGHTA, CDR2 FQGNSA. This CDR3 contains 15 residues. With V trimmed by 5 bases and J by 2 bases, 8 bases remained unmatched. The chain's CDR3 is CASSPRDRRNYGYTF. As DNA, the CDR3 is TGTGCCAGCAGCCCCCGGGACAGAAGAAACTATGGCTACACCTTC.